These 2 T cell receptor beta chains originate from one sample sequenced in a study of OX40 agonist ivuxolimab in advanced cancers. Profiled with immunoSEQ multiplex PCR; TCRdb holds only in-frame clones, not every one. The sample holds around 64,000 clones; about 89% are singletons and the top ten take roughly 15%. The sequences come from CD4+ or CD8+ T cells sorted from blood, collected in a trial of the OX40 agonist ivuxolimab. These receptors were taken from an adult with an advanced solid tumor such as melanoma, head and neck, liver or kidney cancer.

CDR3 DNA sequence: TGTGCCACCAGCAGAGAGGCTAGCGGGAGTGGCTACAATGAGCAGTTCTTC. This encodes CATSREASGSGYNEQFF. The V call is TRBV15, the J call TRBJ2-1; TRBD2 matches at 10 bases. CDR1 is LNHNV, CDR2 YYDKDF, per germline (reference sequence). The CDR3 runs to 17 residues. V was pared by 0 bases and J by 3 bases, with 5 bases of the junction left unmatched.

A few counts support this clone. The rearrangement links TRBV19 to TRBJ2-7; 7 bases line up with TRBD1. V lost 4 bases and J lost 6; bases outside the gene matches: 9. The germline gives CDR1 LNHDA, CDR2 SQIVND (reference sequence). The length of the CDR3 is 14 residues. The CDR3 is CASSTTQGPREQYF. CDR3 DNA sequence: TGTGCCAGTAGTACTACACAGGGGCCCCGCGAGCAGTACTTC.